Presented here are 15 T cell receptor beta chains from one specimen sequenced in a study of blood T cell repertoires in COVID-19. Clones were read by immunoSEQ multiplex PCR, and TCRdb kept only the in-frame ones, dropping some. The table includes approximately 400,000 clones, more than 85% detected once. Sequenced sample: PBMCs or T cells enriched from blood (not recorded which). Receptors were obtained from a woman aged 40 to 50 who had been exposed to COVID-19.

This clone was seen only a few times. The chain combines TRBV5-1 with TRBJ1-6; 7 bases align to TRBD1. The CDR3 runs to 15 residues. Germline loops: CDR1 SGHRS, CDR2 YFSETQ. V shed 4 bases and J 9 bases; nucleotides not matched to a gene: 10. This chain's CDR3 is CASSRNEGAPSPLHF. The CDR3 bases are TGCGCCAGCAGCCGTAATGAGGGGGCCCCTTCACCCCTCCACTTT.

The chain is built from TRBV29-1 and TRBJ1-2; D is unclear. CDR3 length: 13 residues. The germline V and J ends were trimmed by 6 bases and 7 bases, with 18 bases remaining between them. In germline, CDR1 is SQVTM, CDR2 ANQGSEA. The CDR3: CSVNKRAVGGYTF. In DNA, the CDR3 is TGCAGCGTAAATAAGCGGGCCGTCGGTGGCTACACCTTC.

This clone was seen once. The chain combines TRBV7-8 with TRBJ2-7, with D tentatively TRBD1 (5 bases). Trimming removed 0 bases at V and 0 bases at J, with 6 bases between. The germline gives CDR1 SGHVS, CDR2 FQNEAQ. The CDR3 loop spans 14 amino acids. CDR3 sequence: CASSLAGHSYEQYF. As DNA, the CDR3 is TGTGCCAGCAGCTTAGCCGGACACTCCTACGAGCAGTACTTC.

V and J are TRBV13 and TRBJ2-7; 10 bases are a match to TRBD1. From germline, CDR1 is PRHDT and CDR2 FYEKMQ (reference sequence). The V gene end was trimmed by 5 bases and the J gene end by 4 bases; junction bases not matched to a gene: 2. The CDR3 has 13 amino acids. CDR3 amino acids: CASSPGQGYEQYF. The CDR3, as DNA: TGTGCCAGCAGCCCGGGACAGGGGTACGAGCAGTACTTC. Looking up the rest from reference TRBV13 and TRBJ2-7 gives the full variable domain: AAGVIQSPRHLIKEKRETATLKCYPIPRHDTVYWYQQGPGQDPQFLISFYEKMQSDKGSIPDRFSAQQFSDYHSELNMSSLELGDSALYFCASSPGQGYEQYFGPGTRLTVT.

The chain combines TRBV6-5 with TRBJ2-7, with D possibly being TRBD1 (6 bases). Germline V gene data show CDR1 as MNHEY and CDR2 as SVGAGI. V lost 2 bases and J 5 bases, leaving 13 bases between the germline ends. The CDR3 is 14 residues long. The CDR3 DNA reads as TGTGCCAGCAGTTACAGGAACAGGGTCCACGAGCAGTACTTC. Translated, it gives CASSYRNRVHEQYF.

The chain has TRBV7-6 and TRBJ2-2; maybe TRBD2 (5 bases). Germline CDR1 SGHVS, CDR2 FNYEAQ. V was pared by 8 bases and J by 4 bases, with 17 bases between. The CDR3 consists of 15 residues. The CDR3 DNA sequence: TGTGCCAGCGGACCTCGGGCTCGGGGCACCGGGGAGCTGTTTTTT. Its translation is CASGPRARGTGELFF.

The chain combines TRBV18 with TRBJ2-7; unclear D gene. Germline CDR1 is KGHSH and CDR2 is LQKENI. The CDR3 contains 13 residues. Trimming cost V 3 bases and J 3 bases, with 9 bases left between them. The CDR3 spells CASSPISGYEQYF. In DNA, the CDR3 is TGTGCCAGCTCACCTATCTCGGGCTACGAGCAGTACTTC.

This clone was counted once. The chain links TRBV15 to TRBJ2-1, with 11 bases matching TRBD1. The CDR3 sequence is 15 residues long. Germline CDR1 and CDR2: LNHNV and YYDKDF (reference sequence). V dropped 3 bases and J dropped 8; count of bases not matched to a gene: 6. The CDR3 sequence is CATSRTDRGPDEQFF. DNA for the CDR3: TGTGCCACCAGCAGGACGGACAGGGGGCCAGATGAGCAGTTCTTC.

Written as DNA, the CDR3 is TGTGCCAGTAGTATCTCAACAGGGGGTGTCCAGTTCTTC. Translation gives CASSISTGGVQFF. This chain uses TRBV19 with TRBJ2-1; 8 bases are a match to TRBD1. This CDR3 is built from 13 residues. Germline trimming cut 3 bases from V and 13 bases from J; bases unmatched to any gene: 8. The germline V gene has CDR1 LNHDA and CDR2 SQIVND (reference sequence).

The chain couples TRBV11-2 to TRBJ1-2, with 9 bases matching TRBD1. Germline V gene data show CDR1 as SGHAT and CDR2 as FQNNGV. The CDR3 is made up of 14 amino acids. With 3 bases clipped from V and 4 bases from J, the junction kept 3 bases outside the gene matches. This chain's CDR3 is CASSLTGGGYGYTF. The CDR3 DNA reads TGTGCCAGCAGCTTGACAGGGGGGGGCTATGGCTACACCTTC.

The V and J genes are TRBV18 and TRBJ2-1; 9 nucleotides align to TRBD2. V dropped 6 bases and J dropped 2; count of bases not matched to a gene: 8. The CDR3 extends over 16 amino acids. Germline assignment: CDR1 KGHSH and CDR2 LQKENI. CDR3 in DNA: TGTGCCAGCTCCCAAGAAGCGGGAGGAACCTACAATGAGCAGTTCTTC. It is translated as CASSQEAGGTYNEQFF.

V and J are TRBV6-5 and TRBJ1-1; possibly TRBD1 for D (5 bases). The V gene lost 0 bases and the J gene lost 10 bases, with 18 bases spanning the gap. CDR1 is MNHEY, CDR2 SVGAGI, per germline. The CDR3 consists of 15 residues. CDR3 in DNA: TGTGCCAGCAGTTACTCCGGGGGGAACATGGGGCCAGCTTTCTTT. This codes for CASSYSGGNMGPAFF.

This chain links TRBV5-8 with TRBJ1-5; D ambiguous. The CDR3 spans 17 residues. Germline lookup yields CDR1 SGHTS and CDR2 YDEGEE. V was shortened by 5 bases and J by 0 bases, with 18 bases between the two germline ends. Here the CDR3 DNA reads TGTGCCAGCAGACTAACATCCGCCAGCTATAGCAATCAGCCCCAGCATTTT. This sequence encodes CASRLTSASYSNQPQHF.

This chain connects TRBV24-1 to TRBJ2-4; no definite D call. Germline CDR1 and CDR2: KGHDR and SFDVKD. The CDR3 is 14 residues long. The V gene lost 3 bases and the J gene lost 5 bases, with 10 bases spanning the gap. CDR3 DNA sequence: TGTGCCACCAGTGATGGGCCAGTCGAAAACATTCAGTACTTC. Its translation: CATSDGPVENIQYF.

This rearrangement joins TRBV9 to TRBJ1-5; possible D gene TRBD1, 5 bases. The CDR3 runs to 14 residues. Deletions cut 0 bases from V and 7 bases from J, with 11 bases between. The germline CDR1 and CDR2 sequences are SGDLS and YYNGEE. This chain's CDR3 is CASSVAGGSQPQHF. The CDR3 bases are TGTGCCAGCAGCGTAGCGGGGGGGAGCCAGCCCCAGCATTTT.